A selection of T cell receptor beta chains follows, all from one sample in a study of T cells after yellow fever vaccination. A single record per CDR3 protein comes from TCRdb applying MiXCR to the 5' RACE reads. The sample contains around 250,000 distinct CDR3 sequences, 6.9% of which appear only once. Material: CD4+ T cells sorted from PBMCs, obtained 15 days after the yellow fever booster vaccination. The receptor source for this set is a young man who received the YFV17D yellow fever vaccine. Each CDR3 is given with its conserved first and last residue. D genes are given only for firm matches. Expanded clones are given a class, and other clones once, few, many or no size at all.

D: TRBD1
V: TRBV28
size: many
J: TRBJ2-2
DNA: TGTGCCAGCAGTTCTCCCGGGACAGGGAGTATCGGGGAGCTGTTTTTT
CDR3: CASSSPGTGSIGELFF

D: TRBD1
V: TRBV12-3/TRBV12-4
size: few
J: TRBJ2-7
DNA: TGTGCCAGCAGTTCAGGGCCGGGACAGGCCTACGAGCAGTACTTC
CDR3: CASSSGPGQAYEQYF

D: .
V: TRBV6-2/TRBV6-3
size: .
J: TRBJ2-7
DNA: TGTGCCAGCAGTTACCAGCGGCACGGCTCCTACGAGCAGTACTTC
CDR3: CASSYQRHGSYEQYF

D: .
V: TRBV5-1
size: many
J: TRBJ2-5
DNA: TGCGCCAGCACTCCCGACAGGTTTGGGGAGACCCAGTACTTC
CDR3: CASTPDRFGETQYF

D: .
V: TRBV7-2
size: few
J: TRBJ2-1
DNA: TGTGCCAGCAGCCGCTCTTATGAGCAGTTCTTC
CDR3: CASSRSYEQFF

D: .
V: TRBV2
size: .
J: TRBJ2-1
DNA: TGTACCTTCAGCGATAGCGGTCTATCTCAAACCTACAATGAGCAGTTCTTC
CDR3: CTFSDSGLSQTYNEQFF

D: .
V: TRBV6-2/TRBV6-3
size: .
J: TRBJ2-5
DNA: TGTGCCAGCACGAATAACCAAGAGACCCAGTACTTC
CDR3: CASTNNQETQYF

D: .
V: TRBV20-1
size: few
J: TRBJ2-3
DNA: TGCAGTGCTAGTGCCAAAGATACGCAGTATTTT
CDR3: CSASAKDTQYF

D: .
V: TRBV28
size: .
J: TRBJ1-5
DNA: TGTGCCAGCAGTTCCCTCGCCCGGAATCAGCCCCAGCATTTT
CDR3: CASSSLARNQPQHF

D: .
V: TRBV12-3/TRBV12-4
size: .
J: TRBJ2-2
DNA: TGTGCCAGCAGGCAGGGGTACACCGGGGAGCTGTTTTTT
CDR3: CASRQGYTGELFF

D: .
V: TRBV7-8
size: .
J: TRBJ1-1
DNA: TGTGCCAGCAGCATGGGCCGGGGGACTGAAGCTTTCTTT
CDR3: CASSMGRGTEAFF

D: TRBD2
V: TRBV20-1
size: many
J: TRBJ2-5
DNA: TGCAGTGCCAGGGTAGCGGGAGTCCCTGAGACCCAGTACTTC
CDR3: CSARVAGVPETQYF

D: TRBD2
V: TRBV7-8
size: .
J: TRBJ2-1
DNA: TGTGCCAGCAGCTTGAGGGACCGACTAGCGGGGCACAATGAGCAGTTCTTC
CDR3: CASSLRDRLAGHNEQFF

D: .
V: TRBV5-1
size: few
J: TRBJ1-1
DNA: TGCGCCAGCAGCTTGTCCCTGGGCCCCGAGGGTGAAGCTTTCTTT
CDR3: CASSLSLGPEGEAFF

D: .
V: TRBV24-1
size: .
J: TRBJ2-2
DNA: TGTGCCACCAGTGCCGCTCTCCCCGAGAACACCGGGGAGCTGTTTTTT
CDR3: CATSAALPENTGELFF

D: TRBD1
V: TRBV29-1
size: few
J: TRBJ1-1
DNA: TGCAGCGTTGAAGAGCTAGGGGGCGGGGGCACTGAAGCTTTCTTT
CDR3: CSVEELGGGGTEAFF

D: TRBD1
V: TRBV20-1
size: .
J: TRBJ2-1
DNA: TGCAGTGCTCTTCACCGGGACAGGGGCTACAATGAGCAGTTCTTC
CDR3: CSALHRDRGYNEQFF

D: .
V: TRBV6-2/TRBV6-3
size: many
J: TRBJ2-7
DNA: TGTGCCAGCAGTTACTCGCTACCGTCGGTCTACGAGCAGTACTTC
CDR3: CASSYSLPSVYEQYF

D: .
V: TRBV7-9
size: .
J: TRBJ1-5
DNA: TGTGCCAGCAGCTTAGGTAGCGGGAGTAATCAGCCCCAGCATTTT
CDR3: CASSLGSGSNQPQHF

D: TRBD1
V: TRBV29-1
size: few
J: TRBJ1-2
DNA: TGCAGCGGCGGACAGGACTATGGCTACACCTTC
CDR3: CSGGQDYGYTF

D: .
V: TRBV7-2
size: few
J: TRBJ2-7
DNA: TGTGCCAGCAGCTTAGCGATAGGAGGCTACGAGCAGTACTTC
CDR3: CASSLAIGGYEQYF

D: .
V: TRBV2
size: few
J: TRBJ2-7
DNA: TGTGCCAGCAGTCTTGTCCCTCAATCTTACGAGCAGTACTTC
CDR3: CASSLVPQSYEQYF

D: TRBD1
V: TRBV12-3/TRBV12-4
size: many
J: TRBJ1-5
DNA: TGTGCCAGCAGTGGGACAGCCAATCAGCCCCAGCATTTT
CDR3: CASSGTANQPQHF

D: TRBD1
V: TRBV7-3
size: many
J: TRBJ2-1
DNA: TGTGCCAGCAGCTACAGGGGCGATGCAGTGCAGTTCTTC
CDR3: CASSYRGDAVQFF

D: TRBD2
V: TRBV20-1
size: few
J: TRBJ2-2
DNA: TGCAGTGCTAGAGATTTCAAGAAGCGGGAGCTATACACCGGGGAGCTGTTTTTT
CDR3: CSARDFKKRELYTGELFF

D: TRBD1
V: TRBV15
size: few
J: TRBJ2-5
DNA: TGTGCCACCAGCAAGTACCGGGACAGGGAGGGTGAGACCCAGTACTTC
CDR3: CATSKYRDREGETQYF

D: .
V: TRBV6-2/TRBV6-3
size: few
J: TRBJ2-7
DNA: TGTGCCAGCCTCGCCAGACCCGGGCCCAGCTCCTACGAGCAGTACTTC
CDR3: CASLARPGPSSYEQYF

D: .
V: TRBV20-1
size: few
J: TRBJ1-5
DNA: TGCAGTGCTAGAGGGACAATTAGTAATCAGCCCCAGCATTTT
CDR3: CSARGTISNQPQHF

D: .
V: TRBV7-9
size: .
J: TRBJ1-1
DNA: TGTGCCAGCAGCGCGGGGGCCGGCACTGAAGCTTTCTTT
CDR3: CASSAGAGTEAFF

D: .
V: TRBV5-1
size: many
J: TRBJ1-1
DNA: TGCGCCAGCAGTTTAGGGGGGCTGGGCACTGAAGCTTTCTTT
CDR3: CASSLGGLGTEAFF

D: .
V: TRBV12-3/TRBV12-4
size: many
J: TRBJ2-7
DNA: TGTGCCAGCAGTCCGGTGAGTTCCTACGAGCAGTACTTC
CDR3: CASSPVSSYEQYF

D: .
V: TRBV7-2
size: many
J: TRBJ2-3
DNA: TGTGCCAGCAGCATCGGGATTGATACGCAGTATTTT
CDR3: CASSIGIDTQYF

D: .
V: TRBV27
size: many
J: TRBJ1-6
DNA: TGTGCCAGCAGTTTCCGTTTTCCGGGATTTGGCACCCTCCACTTT
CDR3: CASSFRFPGFGTLHF

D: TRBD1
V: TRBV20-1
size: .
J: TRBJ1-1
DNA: TGCAGTGCTCAGGAGGGCGGACAGGGAGCTTTCTTT
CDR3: CSAQEGGQGAFF

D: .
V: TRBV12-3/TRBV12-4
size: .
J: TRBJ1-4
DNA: TGTGCCAGCAGTTTAGGGCAGGTGTCCGTCGGTGAAAAACTGTTTTTT
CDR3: CASSLGQVSVGEKLFF

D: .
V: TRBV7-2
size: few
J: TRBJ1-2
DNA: TGTGCCAGCAGCTCCGGGGGAAATGGCTACACCTTC
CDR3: CASSSGGNGYTF

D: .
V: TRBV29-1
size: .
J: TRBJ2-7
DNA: TGCAGCGTTGTTACTTCCCGGGTCGAGCAGTACTTC
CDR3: CSVVTSRVEQYF

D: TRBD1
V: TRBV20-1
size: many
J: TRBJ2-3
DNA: TGCAGTGCTAGAGTAGGGGGCACTACGCAGTATTTT
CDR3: CSARVGGTTQYF

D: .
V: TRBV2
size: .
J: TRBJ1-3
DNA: TGTGCCAGCAGGGAGGTTGGCCGTATGGAATTT
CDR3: CASREVGRMEF

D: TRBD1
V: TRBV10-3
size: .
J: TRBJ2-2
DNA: TGTGCCATCAGTGTACTGCCGGGACAGGGTCCCACCGGGGAGCTGTTTTTT
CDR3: CAISVLPGQGPTGELFF

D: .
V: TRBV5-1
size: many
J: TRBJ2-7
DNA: TGCGCCAGCAGCTTGGTGGGCGACTACGAGCAGTACTTC
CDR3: CASSLVGDYEQYF

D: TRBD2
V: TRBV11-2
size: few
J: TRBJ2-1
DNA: TGTGCCAGCAGCAACGGACCGGGACTAGTCTTCGATGAGCAGTTCTTC
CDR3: CASSNGPGLVFDEQFF

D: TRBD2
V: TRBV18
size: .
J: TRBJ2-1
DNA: TGTGCCAGCTCTCAACTAGCGGGCCGCGACAATGAGCAGTTCTTC
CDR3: CASSQLAGRDNEQFF

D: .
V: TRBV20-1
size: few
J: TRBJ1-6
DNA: TGCAGTGCTAGAAGGGGTCAGAATTCACCCCTCCACTTT
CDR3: CSARRGQNSPLHF

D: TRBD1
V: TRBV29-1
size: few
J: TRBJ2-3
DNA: TGCAGCGTCGGGGGCGGTATAGGGACAGGTCCAACGTACCCGCAGTATTTT
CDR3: CSVGGGIGTGPTYPQYF

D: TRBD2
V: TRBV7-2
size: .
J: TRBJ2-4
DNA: TGTGCCAGCAGCTTAGGCGCTAGCGGGAGGGCCAAAAACATTCAGTACTTC
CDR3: CASSLGASGRAKNIQYF